The 21 T cell receptor beta chains listed next were all sequenced from one sample in a study of blood T cell repertoires in COVID-19. Sequencing used immunoSEQ multiplex PCR; TCRdb keeps in-frame clones, though not all of them. The sample lists tens of thousands of clones; approximately 91% were seen once. Sequenced material: peripheral blood. The receptors come from a human donor in a cohort sampled during active COVID-19. The donor label of this sample is uncertain.

The rearrangement joins TRBV3-1 (or the pseudogene TRBV3-2) to TRBJ2-1; TRBD2 matches 11 bases. This CDR3 region has 16 residues. Germline values: CDR1 LGHDT, CDR2 YNNKEL (reference sequence). Trimming took 4 bases from V and 7 from J; bases not matched to a gene: 9. The CDR3 DNA follows: TGTGCCAGCAGCCCCCTCGGACTAGCGGGTGTTAATGAGCAGTTCTTC. Translating gives CASSPLGLAGVNEQFF.

V usage is TRBV7-9 and J usage is TRBJ1-2, with D perhaps TRBD1 (5 bases). The CDR3 covers 16 residues. CDR1 is SEHNR, CDR2 FQNEAQ, per germline (reference sequence). Trimming removed 2 bases from V and 2 bases from J, with 15 bases in between. The CDR3 DNA follows: TGTGCCAGCAGCTTATGGGGCACACCGGGCAACTATGGCTACACCTTC. Translated: CASSLWGTPGNYGYTF.

The CDR3 reads CASSPWTGTANTEAFF. CDR3 nucleotides: TGTGCCAGCTCACCGTGGACGGGGACAGCGAACACTGAAGCTTTCTTT. The genes are TRBV18 and TRBJ1-1, with TRBD1 identical over 7 bases. This CDR3 is 16 amino acids long. CDR1 is KGHSH, CDR2 LQKENI, per germline. V trimming: 3 bases; J trimming: 1 base; junction bases outside the gene matches: 8.

This clone was seen a few times. The chain carries TRBV28 and TRBJ2-1; 10 positions agree with TRBD1. The CDR3 spans 14 residues. Germline V CDR1 and CDR2: MDHEN, SYDVKM. The V segment lost 6 bases and the J segment 10 bases; nucleotides outside the gene matches: 9. In DNA form, the CDR3 reads TGTGCCAGCAGACCCGGGACAGGGGACAGGGAGCAGTTCTTC. Its protein product is CASRPGTGDREQFF.

This clone was found once. The chain has TRBV3-1 (or the pseudogene TRBV3-2) and TRBJ1-5; TRBD1 matches 8 bases. The trim removed 1 base at V and 1 base at J, leaving 0 bases unmatched. The CDR3 runs to 15 residues. Germline loops: CDR1 LGHDT, CDR2 YNNKEL (reference sequence). This CDR3 reads CASSQGTGSNQPQHF. The CDR3 region has the DNA TGTGCCAGCAGCCAAGGGACAGGGAGCAATCAGCCCCAGCATTTT.

The rearrangement uses TRBV3-1 (or the pseudogene TRBV3-2) and TRBJ1-4, with 7 bases aligning to TRBD1. This CDR3 comprises 14 residues. With V trimmed by 4 bases and J by 8 bases, 7 bases remained unmatched. Germline loops: CDR1 LGHDT, CDR2 YNNKEL (reference sequence). As DNA, the CDR3 is TGTGCCAGCAGCCCCCGACAGGGCGGAGAAAAACTGTTTTTT. Its protein is CASSPRQGGEKLFF.

This chain links TRBV10-3 with TRBJ2-7; the match to TRBD1 covers 9 bases. This CDR3 has 17 amino acids. Germline V CDR1 and CDR2: ENHRY, SYGVKD. V lost 4 bases, J lost 0 bases, and 10 bases stayed unmatched. The CDR3 DNA follows: TGTGCCATCAGTGGGGCGACCGGGACAGGGACCTCCTACGAGCAGTACTTC. It translates to CAISGATGTGTSYEQYF.

V gene TRBV4-2 combines with J gene TRBJ2-3, with TRBD2 as a possible D gene (6 bases). Germline assignment: CDR1 LGHNA and CDR2 YNFKEQ. V was trimmed by 6 bases and J by 2 bases, leaving 15 bases between them. The CDR3 has 15 residues. CDR3 DNA: TGTGCCAGCAGGTTAGCGGAAGGAGCCACAGATACGCAGTATTTT. This translates into CASRLAEGATDTQYF.

The chain combines TRBV11-3 with TRBJ1-1, with a tentative D call TRBD1 (6 bases). Germline V gives CDR1 SGHNT, CDR2 YENEEA. The CDR3 runs to 14 residues. Trimming removed 8 bases at V and 6 bases at J, with 19 bases between. The CDR3 reads CASSKGGNDPEAFF. The CDR3 DNA is TGTGCCAGCTCCAAGGGGGGGAATGACCCTGAAGCTTTCTTT.

As concerns this clone: Compared with germline, one end of the junction differs, possibly owing to a read error. The chain links TRBV11-1 to TRBJ2-1, with 9 nucleotides matching TRBD2. There are 14 residues in the CDR3. Per germline, CDR1 SGHAT and CDR2 FQDESV (reference sequence). The CDR3, as DNA: TGTGCCAGCGGCTTAGCGGGGGCCTGGGATGAGCAGTTCTTC. It is translated as CASGLAGAWDEQFF.

The chain joins TRBV13 to TRBJ2-3; possibly TRBD2 for D (5 bases). CDR1 and CDR2 (germline): PRHDT, FYEKMQ (reference sequence). This CDR3 spans 14 amino acids. The V end was cut by 3 bases, the J end by 3 bases, with 10 bases between. The CDR3 region is CASSLILGTDTQYF. The CDR3 DNA is TGTGCCAGCAGCTTGATACTAGGGACAGATACGCAGTATTTT.

The CDR3 DNA sequence: TGTGCCAGCAAATTGAAGCGGCCAGCTAAAGGTGAGCAGTTCTTC. This translates into CASKLKRPAKGEQFF. The chain is built from TRBV21-1 and TRBJ2-1; the listed D gene, TRBD2, was not tested against the DNA. TRBV21-1 is designated a pseudogene. CDR3 size: 15 residues.

The chain combines TRBV11-2 with TRBJ2-3; the match to TRBD2 covers 9 bases. V lost 5 bases to trimming and J lost 3 bases; unmatched junction nucleotides: 6. From germline, CDR1 is SGHAT and CDR2 FQNNGV. CDR3 length: 15 amino acids. The CDR3 DNA reads as TGTGCCAGCAGCATCGGGGCGGGAGGGACAGATACGCAGTATTTT. Amino acids: CASSIGAGGTDTQYF. The entire variable domain, with the rest obtained from reference TRBV11-2 and TRBJ2-3, is as follows: EAGVAQSPRYKIIEKRQSVAFWCNPISGHATLYWYQQILGQGPKLLIQFQNNGVVDDSQLPKDRFSAERLKGVDSTLKIQPAKLEDSAVYLCASSIGAGGTDTQYFGPGTRLTVL.

Only one count was recorded for this clone. The junction departs from germline at one end; a sequencing error may be responsible. The rearrangement links TRBV10-3 to TRBJ1-6; 7 positions match TRBD1. CDR3 length: 16 amino acids. CDR1 and CDR2 from the germline V gene are ENHRY and SYGVKD. Written as DNA, the CDR3 is TGTGCCACCAGTGGGACAGTTACTATCTATAATTCACCCCTCCACTTT. Translating gives CATSGTVTIYNSPLHF.

J is TRBJ2-5 and V is TRBV10-3, with 9 bases aligning to TRBD2. The CDR3 loop spans 13 amino acids. Per germline, CDR1 ENHRY and CDR2 SYGVKD. V lost 6 bases, J lost 5 bases, and 4 bases stayed unmatched. The CDR3 bases are TGTGCCATCAGCAGGACTAGCGACGAGACCCAGTACTTC. Protein sequence: CAISRTSDETQYF.

The V call is TRBV5-1, the J call TRBJ2-7; TRBD1 matches at 7 bases. V lost 4 bases to trimming and J lost 5 bases; unmatched junction nucleotides: 9. This CDR3 contains 14 residues. The germline V gene has CDR1 SGHRS and CDR2 YFSETQ. The CDR3 reads CASSLGTVRDEQYF. Written as DNA, the CDR3 is TGCGCCAGCAGCCTCGGGACAGTAAGGGACGAGCAGTACTTC. Drawing the rest from reference TRBV5-1 and TRBJ2-7, the complete variable domain is KAGVTQTPRYLIKTRGQQVTLSCSPISGHRSVSWYQQTPGQGLQFLFEYFSETQRNKGNFPGRFSGRQFSNSRSEMNVSTLELGDSALYLCASSLGTVRDEQYFGPGTRLTVT.

The chain uses TRBV10-1 and TRBJ2-7; 8 bases align to TRBD1. Germline assignment: CDR1 WNHNN and CDR2 SYGVQD (reference sequence). The CDR3 has 15 residues. With V trimmed by 8 bases and J by 1 base, 10 bases remained unmatched. The DNA of the CDR3 is TGCGCCAGCGGGGGCGGACAGGGTCCTTCCTACGAGCAGTACTTC. Translated: CASGGGQGPSYEQYF.

The chain joins TRBV19 to TRBJ2-3; possible D gene TRBD2, 6 bases. Trimming took 10 bases from V and 4 from J, leaving 15 bases between them. The CDR3 contains 13 residues. CDR1 and CDR2 (germline): LNHDA, SQIVND (reference sequence). The CDR3, as DNA: TGTGCCACCGATGCAGGGAGGCCAGATACGCAGTATTTT. Its translation is CATDAGRPDTQYF.

The V and J genes are TRBV5-1 and TRBJ2-1; 7 bases are a match to TRBD2. The CDR3 loop spans 16 amino acids. Germline trimming cut 0 bases from V and 4 bases from J; bases unmatched to any gene: 7. Germline V lookup: CDR1 SGHRS, CDR2 YFSETQ. The CDR3 region has the DNA TGCGCCAGCAGCTTGGCCGCTAGCGGCCTTTACAATGAGCAGTTCTTC. It specifies CASSLAASGLYNEQFF.

The rearrangement uses TRBV7-2 and TRBJ2-7; 9 nucleotides agree with TRBD2. The ends lost 2 bases at V and 5 bases at J; junction bases unmatched: 4. There are 14 residues in the CDR3. Germline V gives CDR1 SGHTA, CDR2 FQGNSA. The CDR3 nucleotides read TGTGCCAGCAGCTTATTCGGGACTAGCAACGAGCAGTACTTC. This encodes CASSLFGTSNEQYF.

This clone was detected once. The chain carries TRBV7-9 and TRBJ1-5, with 8 nucleotides matching TRBD1. Germline V gene lookup returns CDR1 SEHNR and CDR2 FQNEAQ (reference sequence). This CDR3 has 16 amino acids. V lost 1 base, J lost 2 bases, and 4 bases stayed unmatched. The CDR3 DNA follows: TGTGCCAGCAGCTTAGGGACAGGGTTTGGCAATCAGCCCCAGCATTTT. It encodes CASSLGTGFGNQPQHF.